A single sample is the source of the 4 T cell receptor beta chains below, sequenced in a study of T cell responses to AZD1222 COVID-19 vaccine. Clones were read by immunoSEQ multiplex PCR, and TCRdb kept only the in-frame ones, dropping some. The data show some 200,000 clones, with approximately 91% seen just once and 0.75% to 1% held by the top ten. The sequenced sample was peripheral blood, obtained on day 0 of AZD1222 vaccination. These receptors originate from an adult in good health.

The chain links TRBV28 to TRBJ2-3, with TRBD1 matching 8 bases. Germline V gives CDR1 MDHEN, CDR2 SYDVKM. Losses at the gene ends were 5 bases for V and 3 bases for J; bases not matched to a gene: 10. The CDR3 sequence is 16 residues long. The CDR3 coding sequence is TGTGCCAGCAGTACGCTAACGACAGGGGATACAGATACGCAGTATTTT. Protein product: CASSTLTTGDTDTQYF.

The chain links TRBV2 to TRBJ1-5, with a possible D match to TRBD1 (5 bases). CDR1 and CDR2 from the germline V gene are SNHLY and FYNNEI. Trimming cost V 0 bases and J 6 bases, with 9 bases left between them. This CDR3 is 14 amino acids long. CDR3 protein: CASSEAQGSQPQHF. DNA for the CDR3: TGTGCCAGCAGTGAAGCGCAGGGAAGTCAGCCCCAGCATTTT.

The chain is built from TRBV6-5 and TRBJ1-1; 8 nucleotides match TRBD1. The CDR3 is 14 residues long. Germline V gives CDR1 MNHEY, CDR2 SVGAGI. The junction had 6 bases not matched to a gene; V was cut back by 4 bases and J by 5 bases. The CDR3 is CASSSKQGDTEAFF. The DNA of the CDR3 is TGTGCCAGCAGTTCTAAACAGGGGGATACTGAAGCTTTCTTT.

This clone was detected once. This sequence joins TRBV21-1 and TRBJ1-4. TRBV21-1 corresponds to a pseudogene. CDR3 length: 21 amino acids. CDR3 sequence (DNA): TGTGCCAGCAGCACACCTGCCCGGCAGGGCTGGGGGTTTTGGGCTAATGAAAAACTGTTTTTT. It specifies CASSTPARQGWGFWANEKLFF.